This TCR beta chain was retrieved from a study of blood T cells in healthy people across ages. A second PCR of about 7 to 12 cycles used a sample-barcoded 5' primer and a J-beta primer mix. MiXCR was run by TCRdb on the 5' RACE reads, yielding one entry per CDR3 protein. The sample yields hundreds of thousands of distinct CDR3 sequences, about 40% seen once. The donors, aged 6 to 90, were healthy Caucasians from Russia. CDR1 and CDR2 (germline): LGHDT, YNNKEL (reference sequence). This CDR3 is 15 amino acids long. V lost 3 bases to trimming and J lost 2 bases, with 11 bases between them. This sequence was found in a woman aged 60-75 years in good health. The sample taken for sequencing was blood. The V and J genes are TRBV3-1 and TRBJ1-5, with D unresolved. CDR3 nucleotide sequence: TGTGCCAGCAGCCAGTTTTTCGGGGGCAATCAGCCCCAGCATTTT. Translated: CASSQFFGGNQPQHF.